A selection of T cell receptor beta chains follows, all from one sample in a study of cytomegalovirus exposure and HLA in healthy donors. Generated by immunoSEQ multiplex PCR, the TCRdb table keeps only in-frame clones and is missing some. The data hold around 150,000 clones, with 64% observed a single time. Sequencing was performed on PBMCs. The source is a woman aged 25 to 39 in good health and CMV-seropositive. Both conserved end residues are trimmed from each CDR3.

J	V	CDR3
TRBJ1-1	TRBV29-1	SVKRAARGSTEAF
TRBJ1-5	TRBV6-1	ASSVAGSDYQPQH
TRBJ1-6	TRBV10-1	ASPKTHAGVGSPLH
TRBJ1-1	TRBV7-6	ASSLLQGAQGTEAF
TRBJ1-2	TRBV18	ASSPPAGDYGYT
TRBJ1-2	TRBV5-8	ASLISATAYGYT
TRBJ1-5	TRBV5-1	ASSLSTGGLPQH
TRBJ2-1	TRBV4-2	ASSPRLAREQF
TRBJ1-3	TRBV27	ASSLSNPQSSGNTIY
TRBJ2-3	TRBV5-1	ASRQGGTSTDTQY
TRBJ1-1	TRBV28	ASSFSGSGTEAF
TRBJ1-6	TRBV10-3	AISAPPTGGVSPLH
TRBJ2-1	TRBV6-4	ASSPGQAGSEQF
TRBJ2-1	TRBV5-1	ASSSGTSSLNEQF
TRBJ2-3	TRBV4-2	ASSQDGKQSSTDTQY
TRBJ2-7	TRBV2	ASSQLQGAEY
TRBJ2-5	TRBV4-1	ASSSGTAGTQY
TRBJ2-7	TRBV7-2	ASSLAHGNYEQY
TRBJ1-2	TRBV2	ASIGTGVGYT
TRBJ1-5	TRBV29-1	SVGDSDPNQPQH
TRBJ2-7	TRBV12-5	ASGCLPGSLYYEQY
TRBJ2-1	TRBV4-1	ASSQIMGTSGNSYNEQF
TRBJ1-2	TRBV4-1	ASSQDREGLNYGYT
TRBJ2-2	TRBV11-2	ASSLQGNTGELF
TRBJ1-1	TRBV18	ASSRQGGGTEAF
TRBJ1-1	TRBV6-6	ASSYSIVRAF
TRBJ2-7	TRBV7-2	ASSLVGTSGTYEQY
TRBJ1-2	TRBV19	ASSIEGTGIRYGYT
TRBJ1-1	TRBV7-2	ASSFRQGAPLLNTEAF
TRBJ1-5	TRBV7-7	ASSIDRGQPQH
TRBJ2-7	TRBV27	ASSLSDRVFEQY
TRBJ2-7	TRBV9	AMRRDNSSYEQY
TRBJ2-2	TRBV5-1	ASSRDSNTGELF
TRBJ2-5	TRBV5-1	ASSLGGRGETQY
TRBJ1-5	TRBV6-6	ASTPGEGASNQPQH
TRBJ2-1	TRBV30	AWNRPTSSYNEQF
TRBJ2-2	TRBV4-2	ASSQDQLALNTGELF